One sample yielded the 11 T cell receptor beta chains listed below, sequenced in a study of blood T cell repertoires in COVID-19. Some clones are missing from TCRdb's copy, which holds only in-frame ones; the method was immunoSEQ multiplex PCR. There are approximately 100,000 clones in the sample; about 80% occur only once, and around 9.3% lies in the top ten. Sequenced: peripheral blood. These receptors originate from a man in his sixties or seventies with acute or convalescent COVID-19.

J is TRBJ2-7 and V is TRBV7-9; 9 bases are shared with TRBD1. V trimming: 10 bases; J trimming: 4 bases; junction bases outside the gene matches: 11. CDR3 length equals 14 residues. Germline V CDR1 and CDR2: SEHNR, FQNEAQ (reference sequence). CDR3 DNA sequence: TGTGCCACCCGCCCTGGACAGGGGCCTTACGAGCAGTACTTC. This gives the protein CATRPGQGPYEQYF.

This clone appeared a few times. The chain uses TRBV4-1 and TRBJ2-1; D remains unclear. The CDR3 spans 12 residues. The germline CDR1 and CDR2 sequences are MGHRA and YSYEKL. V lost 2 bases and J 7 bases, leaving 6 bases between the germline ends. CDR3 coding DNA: TGCGCCAGCAGCCAACATCGGAATGAGCAGTTCTTC. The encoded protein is CASSQHRNEQFF.

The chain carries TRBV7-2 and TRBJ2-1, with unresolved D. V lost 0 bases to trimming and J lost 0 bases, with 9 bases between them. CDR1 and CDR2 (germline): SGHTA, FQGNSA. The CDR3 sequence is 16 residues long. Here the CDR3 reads CASSLARLDSYNEQFF. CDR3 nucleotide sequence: TGTGCCAGCAGCTTAGCTCGACTTGACTCCTACAATGAGCAGTTCTTC.

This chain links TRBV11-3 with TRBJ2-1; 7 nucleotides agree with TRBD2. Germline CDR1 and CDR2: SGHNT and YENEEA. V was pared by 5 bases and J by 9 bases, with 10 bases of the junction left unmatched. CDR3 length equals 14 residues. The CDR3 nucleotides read TGTGCCAGCAGCAGGAGGGAGGGCCTTGGTGAGCAGTTCTTC. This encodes CASSRREGLGEQFF.

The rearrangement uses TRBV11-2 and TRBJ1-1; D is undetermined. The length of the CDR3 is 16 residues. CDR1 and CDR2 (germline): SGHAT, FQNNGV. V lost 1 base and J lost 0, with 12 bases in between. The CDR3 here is CASSLGFRRMNTEAFF. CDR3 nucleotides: TGTGCCAGCAGCTTAGGGTTCCGGCGGATGAACACTGAAGCTTTCTTT.

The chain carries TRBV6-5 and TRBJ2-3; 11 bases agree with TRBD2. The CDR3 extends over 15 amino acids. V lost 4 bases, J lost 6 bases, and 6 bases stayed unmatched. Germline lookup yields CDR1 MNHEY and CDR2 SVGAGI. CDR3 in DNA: TGTGCCAGCAGTTTAGCGGGGGGGTCCAGGGATACGCAGTATTTT. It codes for CASSLAGGSRDTQYF.

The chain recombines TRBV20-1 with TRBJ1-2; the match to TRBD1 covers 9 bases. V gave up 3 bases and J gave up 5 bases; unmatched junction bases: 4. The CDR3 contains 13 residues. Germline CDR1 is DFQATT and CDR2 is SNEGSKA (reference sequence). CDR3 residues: CSASRTGEYGYTF. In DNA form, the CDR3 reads TGCAGTGCTAGTCGGACAGGGGAGTATGGCTACACCTTC.

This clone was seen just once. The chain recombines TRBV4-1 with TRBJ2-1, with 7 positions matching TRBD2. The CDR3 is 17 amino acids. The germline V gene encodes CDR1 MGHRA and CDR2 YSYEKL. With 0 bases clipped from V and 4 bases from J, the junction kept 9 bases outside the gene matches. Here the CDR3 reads CASSQDGGGVGYNEQFF. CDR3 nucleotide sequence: TGCGCCAGCAGCCAAGATGGGGGGGGAGTGGGATACAATGAGCAGTTCTTC.

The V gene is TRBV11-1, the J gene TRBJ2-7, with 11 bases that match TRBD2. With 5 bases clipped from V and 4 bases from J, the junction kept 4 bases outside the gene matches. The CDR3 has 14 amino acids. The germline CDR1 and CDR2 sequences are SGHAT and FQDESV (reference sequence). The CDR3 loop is CASSTLAGGYEQYF. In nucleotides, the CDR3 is TGTGCCAGCAGCACCCTAGCGGGAGGTTACGAGCAGTACTTC.

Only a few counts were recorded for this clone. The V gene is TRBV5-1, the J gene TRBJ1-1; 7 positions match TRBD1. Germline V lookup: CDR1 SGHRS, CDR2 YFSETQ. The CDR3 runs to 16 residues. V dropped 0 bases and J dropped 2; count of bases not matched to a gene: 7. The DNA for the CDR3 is TGCGCCAGCAGCTTGGGAGGGACAGCCCCAAACACTGAAGCTTTCTTT. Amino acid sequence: CASSLGGTAPNTEAFF.

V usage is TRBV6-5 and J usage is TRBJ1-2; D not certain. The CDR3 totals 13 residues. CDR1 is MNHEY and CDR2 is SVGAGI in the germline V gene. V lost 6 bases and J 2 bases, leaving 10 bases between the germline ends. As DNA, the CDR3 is TGTGCCAGCAGAACACAGCTAAACTATGGCTACACCTTC. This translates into CASRTQLNYGYTF.